A single sample is the source of the 11 T cell receptor beta chains below, sequenced in a study of CD8 T cells in ankylosing spondylitis (dated by TCRdb to about 2017). The library was built by means of 5' RACE. The sequencer listed for this sample is Illumina MiSeq. TCRdb redid the processing of the public reads, applying fastp at Q25 and MiXCR, and retained in-frame beta chains. Every distinct CDR3 protein forms one entry, paired with its most common genes and DNA. The sample table lists tens of thousands of distinct CDR3 sequences, about 17% of them with a count of one. The top ten hold over 45% of the sample. The sequenced material came from blood. Source of these receptors: a male donor with ankylosing spondylitis or in good health (not recorded which).

The chain joins TRBV6-5 to TRBJ1-4; D not resolved. The CDR3 covers 10 residues. Germline V gene sequence: CDR1 MNHEY, CDR2 SVGAGI. V lost 8 bases, J lost 8 bases, and 6 bases lay in between. CDR3 sequence reads: CASWEEKLFF. In nucleotides, the CDR3 is TGTGCCAGCTGGGAGGAAAAACTGTTTTTT.

This chain links TRBV7-2 with TRBJ2-3; no reliable D call. Germline CDR1 is SGHTA and CDR2 is FQGNSA. V was trimmed by 6 bases and J by 1 base, leaving 11 bases between them. The CDR3 runs to 14 residues. In DNA, the CDR3 is TGTGCCAGCAGGTCGCCCCTCCGCACAGATACGCAGTATTTT. It encodes CASRSPLRTDTQYF.

J is TRBJ2-1 and V is TRBV20-1; D possibly corresponds to TRBD2 (5 bases). V was trimmed by 5 bases and J by 0 bases, leaving 11 bases between them. CDR1 and CDR2 (germline): DFQATT, SNEGSKA (reference sequence). There are 14 residues in the CDR3. The CDR3 nucleotides read TGCAGTGCTGAAGCGGAAGTCTCCTACAATGAGCAGTTCTTC. Amino acids: CSAEAEVSYNEQFF.

This clonotype was detected only a few times. The chain joins TRBV29-1 to TRBJ1-1; unclear D gene. V was cut by 5 bases and J by 6 bases, with 13 bases left in between. CDR3 length equals 12 residues. Per the germline V gene, CDR1 is SQVTM and CDR2 is ANQGSEA. This CDR3 is CSVYPGGPEAFF. CDR3 nucleotide sequence: TGCAGCGTTTACCCAGGCGGTCCTGAAGCTTTCTTT.

The J gene is TRBJ1-2, the V gene TRBV12-3 or TRBV12-4, with no clear D. Trimming took 5 bases from V and 0 from J, leaving 10 bases between them. The CDR3 covers 14 residues. Here the CDR3 DNA reads TGTGCCAGCAGTAGAAGACGGGCTAACTATGGCTACACCTTC. Protein product: CASSRRRANYGYTF.

This clonotype was counted only a few times. This chain links TRBV7-9 with TRBJ2-7; D not certain. CDR1 SEHNR and CDR2 FQNEAQ come from the germline V gene (reference sequence). V shed 1 base and J shed 6 bases, with 4 bases lying between them. The CDR3 runs 11 residues. The CDR3 protein is CASSLVTEQYF. CDR3 coding DNA: TGTGCCAGCAGCTTAGTAACCGAGCAGTACTTC.

The sample holds a few counts of this clonotype. V usage is TRBV5-1 and J usage is TRBJ2-6; D call uncertain. Trimming removed 4 bases at V and 0 bases at J, with 11 bases between. The CDR3 is 16 residues long. Germline CDR1 SGHRS, CDR2 YFSETQ. CDR3 in amino acids: CASSPGRTSGANVLTF. In DNA, the CDR3 is TGCGCCAGCAGCCCCGGACGGACCTCTGGGGCCAACGTCCTGACTTTC.

This clonotype turned up a few times. The chain combines TRBV20-1 with TRBJ2-1; 12 bases are a match to TRBD2. V gave up 0 bases and J gave up 6 bases; unmatched junction bases: 9. This CDR3 is built from 17 residues. Germline V CDR1 and CDR2: DFQATT, SNEGSKA (reference sequence). The CDR3 DNA reads TGCAGTGCTAGAGATATTTCTAGCGGGGGGGTTATCAATGAGCAGTTCTTC. The encoded protein is CSARDISSGGVINEQFF.

The chain couples TRBV7-2 to TRBJ2-1; 9 bases fit TRBD1. CDR3 length: 15 residues. CDR1 and CDR2 (germline): SGHTA, FQGNSA. Trimming at V came to 1 base and at J to 2 bases, leaving 0 bases not matched to a gene. Here the CDR3 DNA reads TGTGCCAGCAGCTTAGACAGGGGGCCCTACAATGAGCAGTTCTTC. Protein product: CASSLDRGPYNEQFF.

In its sample, this clonotype was seen a few times. The chain links TRBV6-1 to TRBJ2-2; 9 bases map to TRBD1. Trimming took 6 bases from V and 1 from J; bases not matched to a gene: 0. The germline V gene encodes CDR1 MNHNS and CDR2 SASEGT. The CDR3 runs 14 residues. The CDR3 bases are TGTGCCAGCAGGGGACAGGGGAACACCGGGGAGCTGTTTTTT. It translates to CASRGQGNTGELFF.

The chain couples TRBV20-1 to TRBJ2-1, with 9 bases that match TRBD2. CDR3 length: 13 amino acids. Germline CDR1 reads DFQATT; CDR2 reads SNEGSKA (reference sequence). The ends lost 6 bases at V and 6 bases at J; junction bases unmatched: 6. CDR3: CSATGLALNEQFF. DNA for the CDR3: TGCAGTGCCACAGGACTAGCGCTCAATGAGCAGTTCTTC.